The 5 T cell receptor beta chains in this list originate from one sample, sequenced in a study of technical replicates of blood from several donors. Generated by immunoSEQ multiplex PCR, the TCRdb table keeps only in-frame clones and is missing some. The sample consists of some 57,000 clones, around 92% of them appearing once. Sample: PBMCs. These TCRs come from a human donor in good health. Some clones in this sample may be carry-over from other donors' samples.

The chain couples TRBV30 to TRBJ2-7, with 9 bases that match TRBD1. Germline lookup yields CDR1 GTSNPN and CDR2 SVGIG (reference sequence). The CDR3 has 12 amino acids. After removal of 4 bases from V and 4 bases from J, the junction contained 2 bases not matched to a gene. CDR3 bases: TGTGCCTGGAACAGGGGGCGGTACGAGCAGTACTTC. Protein: CAWNRGRYEQYF.

This clone was found once. The chain recombines TRBV6-1 with TRBJ2-1, with TRBD2 matching 9 bases. CDR1 MNHNS and CDR2 SASEGT come from the germline V gene. V lost 7 bases, J lost 5 bases, and 6 bases stayed unmatched. This CDR3 comprises 14 residues. The CDR3 region has the DNA TGTGCCAGCACCACCGGGACTAGCAACAATGAGCAGTTCTTC. Amino acids: CASTTGTSNNEQFF.

This chain joins TRBV6-6 and TRBJ2-3, with 7 bases aligning to TRBD2. V gave up 0 bases and J gave up 1 base; unmatched junction bases: 4. The CDR3 is 16 residues long. CDR1 MNHNY and CDR2 SVGAGI come from the germline V gene (reference sequence). The CDR3 loop reads CASSYSSLAGTDTQYF. The CDR3 DNA is TGTGCCAGCAGTTACTCTAGTCTAGCGGGCACAGATACGCAGTATTTT.

This sequence joins TRBV7-3 and TRBJ1-1, with D uncertain. V lost 6 bases, J lost 1 base, and 9 bases lay in between. This CDR3 contains 13 residues. Germline assignment: CDR1 SGHTA and CDR2 FQGTGA. In nucleotides, the CDR3 is TGTGCCAGCAGTTACCGGGAGAACACTGAAGCTTTCTTT. Translating it yields CASSYRENTEAFF.

V and J are TRBV19 and TRBJ2-2; 8 nucleotides align to TRBD1. The germline CDR1 and CDR2 sequences are LNHDA and SQIVND (reference sequence). Losses at the gene ends were 6 bases for V and 5 bases for J; bases not matched to a gene: 5. This CDR3 is built from 14 residues. The CDR3 region is CASRDRGRTGELFF. As DNA, the CDR3 is TGTGCCAGTAGAGACAGGGGTAGGACCGGGGAGCTGTTTTTT.